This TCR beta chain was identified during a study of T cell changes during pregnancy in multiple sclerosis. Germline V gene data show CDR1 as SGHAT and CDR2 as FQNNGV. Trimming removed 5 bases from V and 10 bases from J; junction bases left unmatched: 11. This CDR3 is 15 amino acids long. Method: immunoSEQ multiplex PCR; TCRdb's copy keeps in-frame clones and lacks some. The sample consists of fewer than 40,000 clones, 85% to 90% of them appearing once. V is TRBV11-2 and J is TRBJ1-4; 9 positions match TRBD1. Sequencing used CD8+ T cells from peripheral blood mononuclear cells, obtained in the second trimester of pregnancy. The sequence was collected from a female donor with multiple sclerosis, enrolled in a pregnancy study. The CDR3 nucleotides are TGTGCCAGCAGCCGCGGACAGGGGCCCCTCGTAAAACTGTTTTTT. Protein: CASSRGQGPLVKLFF.